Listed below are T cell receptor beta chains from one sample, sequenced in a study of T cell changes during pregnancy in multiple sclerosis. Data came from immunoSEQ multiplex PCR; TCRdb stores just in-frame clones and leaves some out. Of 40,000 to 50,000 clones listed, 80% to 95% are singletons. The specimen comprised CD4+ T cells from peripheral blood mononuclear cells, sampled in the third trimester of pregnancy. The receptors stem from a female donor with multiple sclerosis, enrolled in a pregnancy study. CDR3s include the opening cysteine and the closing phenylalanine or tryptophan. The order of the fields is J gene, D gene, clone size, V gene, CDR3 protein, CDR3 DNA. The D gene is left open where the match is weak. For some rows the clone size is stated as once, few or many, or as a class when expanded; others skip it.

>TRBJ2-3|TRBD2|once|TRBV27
CASSLSGLVIKRDTTDTQYF
TGTGCCAGCAGTTTATCGGGTTTGGTCATAAAGCGGGATACTACAGATACGCAGTATTTT
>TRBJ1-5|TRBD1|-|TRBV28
CASSFSDRANQPQHF
TGTGCCAGCAGTTTTAGCGACAGGGCTAATCAGCCCCAGCATTTT
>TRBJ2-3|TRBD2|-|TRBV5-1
CASSLTSATDTQYF
TGCGCCAGCAGCTTGACTAGCGCCACAGATACGCAGTATTTT
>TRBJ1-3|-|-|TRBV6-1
CAIPDGAGNTIYF
TGTGCCATCCCGGACGGGGCTGGAAACACCATATATTTT
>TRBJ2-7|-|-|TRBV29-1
CSVFRGPYEQYF
TGCAGCGTTTTCAGGGGACCCTACGAGCAGTACTTC
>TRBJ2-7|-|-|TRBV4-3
CASSQEGRSGYEQYF
TGCGCCAGCAGCCAAGAAGGGCGGTCGGGATACGAGCAGTACTTC
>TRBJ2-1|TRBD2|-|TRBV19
CASSIDRSGLADYNEQFF
TGTGCCAGTAGTATAGATCGTTCGGGACTAGCGGATTACAATGAGCAGTTCTTC
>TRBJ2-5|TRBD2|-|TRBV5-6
CASRLRYRLAGHNQETQYF
TGTGCCAGCAGACTGAGGTATAGACTAGCGGGACACAACCAAGAGACCCAGTACTTC
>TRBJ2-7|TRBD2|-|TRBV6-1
CASSEALMGGLAGDGSYEQYF
TGTGCCAGCAGTGAAGCGCTAATGGGGGGACTAGCGGGAGACGGGTCCTACGAGCAGTACTTC
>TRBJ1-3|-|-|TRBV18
CASSPRESSGNTIYF
TGTGCCAGCTCACCGCGGGAGAGCTCTGGAAACACCATATATTTT
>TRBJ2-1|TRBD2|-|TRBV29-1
CSSGLGGDEQFF
TGCAGCTCCGGACTAGGAGGGGATGAGCAGTTCTTC
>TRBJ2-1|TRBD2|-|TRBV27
CASSTIAGTSYSSARYEQFF
TGTGCCAGCAGCACAATAGCGGGTACCAGCTACAGCTCCGCCCGCTATGAGCAGTTCTTC
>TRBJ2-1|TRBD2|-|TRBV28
CASSTRLAGNYNEQFF
TGTGCCAGCAGCACAAGACTAGCGGGAAATTACAATGAGCAGTTCTTC
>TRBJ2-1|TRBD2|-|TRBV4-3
CASSQGYMREGNNEQFF
TGCGCCAGCAGCCAAGGCTACATGCGGGAGGGCAACAATGAGCAGTTCTTC
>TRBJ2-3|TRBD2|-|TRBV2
CASSGRAGGPAQYF
TGTGCCAGCAGTGGTCGAGCGGGAGGTCCGGCGCAGTATTTT
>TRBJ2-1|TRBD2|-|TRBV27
CASSLLTSGRANEQFF
TGTGCCAGCAGTTTATTGACTAGCGGGAGGGCCAATGAGCAGTTCTTC
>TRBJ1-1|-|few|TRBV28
CASSLTWEGTEAFF
TGTGCCAGCAGTCTGACATGGGAGGGCACTGAAGCTTTCTTT
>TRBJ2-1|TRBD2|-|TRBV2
CASSDWDWGGNEQFF
TGTGCCAGCAGTGATTGGGACTGGGGGGGTAATGAGCAGTTCTTC
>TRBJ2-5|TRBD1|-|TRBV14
CASSQDLDRVETQYF
TGTGCCAGCAGCCAAGATCTTGACAGGGTGGAGACCCAGTACTTC
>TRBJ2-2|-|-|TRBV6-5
CASSYSTGASVGELFF
TGTGCCAGCAGTTACTCGACAGGTGCATCGGTCGGGGAGCTGTTTTTT
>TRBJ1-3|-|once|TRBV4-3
CASSPDSGAGNTIYF
TGCGCCAGCAGCCCGGACTCAGGGGCTGGAAACACCATATATTTT
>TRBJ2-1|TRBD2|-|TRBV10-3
CAISGKTSGRVNEQFF
TGTGCCATCAGTGGGAAGACTAGCGGGAGGGTAAATGAGCAGTTCTTC
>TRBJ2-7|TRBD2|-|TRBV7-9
CASSSGQLTSGSYEQYF
TGTGCCAGCAGCTCGGGACAGCTTACTAGCGGGAGCTACGAGCAGTACTTC
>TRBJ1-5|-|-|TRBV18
CASSPQGAGFYQPQHF
TGTGCCAGCTCACCCCAAGGGGCAGGGTTCTATCAGCCCCAGCATTTT
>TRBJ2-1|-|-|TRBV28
CASSLYSFYNEQFF
TGTGCCAGCAGTTTGTATTCTTTTTACAATGAGCAGTTCTTC
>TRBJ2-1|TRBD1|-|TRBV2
CASSEGQGGYNEQFF
TGTGCCAGCAGTGAAGGACAGGGGGGTTACAATGAGCAGTTCTTC
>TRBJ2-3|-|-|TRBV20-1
CSAAGDTQYF
TGCAGTGCAGCGGGAGATACGCAGTATTTT
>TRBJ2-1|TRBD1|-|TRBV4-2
CASSQEDRVNNEQFF
TGTGCCAGCAGCCAAGAAGACAGGGTTAACAATGAGCAGTTCTTC
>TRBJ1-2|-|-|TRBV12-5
CASGFGGEIYGGYTF
TGTGCTAGTGGTTTTGGCGGGGAAATCTATGGGGGCTACACCTTC
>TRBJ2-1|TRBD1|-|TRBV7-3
CASSLGQGVPYNEQFF
TGTGCCAGCAGCTTGGGACAGGGAGTCCCCTACAATGAGCAGTTCTTC
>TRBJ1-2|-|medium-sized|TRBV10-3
CAISELNRDYTF
TGTGCCATCAGTGAGTTGAACAGGGACTACACCTTC
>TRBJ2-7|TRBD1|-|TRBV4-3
CASSELAGTGTYEQYF
TGCGCCAGCAGCGAACTAGCCGGGACAGGCACCTACGAGCAGTACTTC
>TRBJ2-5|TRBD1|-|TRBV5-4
CASSLGSRQGARGETQYF
TGTGCCAGCAGCTTGGGGTCGCGGCAGGGGGCCAGAGGAGAGACCCAGTACTTC
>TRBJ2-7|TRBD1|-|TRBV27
CASSPTGTGAYEQYF
TGTGCCAGCAGTCCAACCGGGACAGGGGCGTACGAGCAGTACTTC
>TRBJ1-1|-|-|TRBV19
CASSITGLVNTEAFF
TGTGCCAGTAGTATTACAGGACTAGTGAACACTGAAGCTTTCTTT
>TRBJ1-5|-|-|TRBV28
CASSLAPPGVQPQHF
TGTGCCAGCAGTTTGGCCCCCCCGGGGGTTCAGCCCCAGCATTTT
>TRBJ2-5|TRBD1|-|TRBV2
CASRVDRAGETQYF
TGTGCCAGCAGAGTTGACAGGGCCGGAGAGACCCAGTACTTC
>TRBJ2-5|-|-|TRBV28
CASSLYGETQYF
TGTGCCAGCAGTTTATACGGAGAGACCCAGTACTTC
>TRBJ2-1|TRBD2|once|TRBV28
CASGGLAGGGVYNEQFF
TGTGCCAGCGGGGGACTAGCGGGGGGAGGGGTCTACAATGAGCAGTTCTTC
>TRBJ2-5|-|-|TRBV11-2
CASSTRLALQETQYF
TGTGCCAGCAGCACCCGCCTGGCTTTGCAAGAGACCCAGTACTTC
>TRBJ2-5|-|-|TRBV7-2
CASSPPGQGRETQYF
TGTGCCAGCAGCCCCCCCGGGCAGGGTCGCGAGACCCAGTACTTC
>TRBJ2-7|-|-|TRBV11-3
CASSPRHPYEQYF
TGTGCCAGCAGCCCTCGACATCCCTACGAGCAGTACTTC
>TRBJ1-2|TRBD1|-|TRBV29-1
CSVGQGTSLYTF
TGCAGCGTGGGACAGGGGACTTCACTCTACACCTTC
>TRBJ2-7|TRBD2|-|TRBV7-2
CASSSWTSGSHEQYF
TGTGCCAGCAGCTCTTGGACTAGCGGGAGCCACGAGCAGTACTTC
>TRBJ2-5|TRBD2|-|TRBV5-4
CASSPGTSGARETQYF
TGTGCCAGCAGCCCCGGGACTAGCGGGGCTCGGGAGACCCAGTACTTC
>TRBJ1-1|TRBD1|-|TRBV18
CASSPGTGMATEAFF
TGTGCCAGCTCACCAGGGACAGGGATGGCCACTGAAGCTTTCTTT
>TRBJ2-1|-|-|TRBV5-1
CASSLLDVRGEQFF
TGCGCCAGCAGCTTGTTGGATGTTAGAGGAGAGCAGTTCTTC
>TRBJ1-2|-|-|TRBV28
CASSLYPGWGGYTF
TGTGCCAGCAGTTTATATCCAGGGTGGGGTGGCTACACCTTC
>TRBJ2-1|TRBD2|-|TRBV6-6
CASSASGRGGYEQFF
TGTGCCAGCAGTGCGAGCGGGAGGGGAGGGTATGAGCAGTTCTTC
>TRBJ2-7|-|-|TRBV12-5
CASGTRDGLDYEQYF
TGTGCTAGTGGTACGCGGGACGGCCTAGACTACGAGCAGTACTTC
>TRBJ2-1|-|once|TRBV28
CASSMFYNEQFF
TGTGCCAGCAGCATGTTCTACAATGAGCAGTTCTTC
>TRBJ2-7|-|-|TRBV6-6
CASSYNSGYEQYF
TGTGCCAGCAGTTACAACTCAGGTTACGAGCAGTACTTC
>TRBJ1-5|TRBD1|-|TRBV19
CACRDSYSNQPQHF
TGTGCCTGCCGGGACAGTTATAGCAATCAGCCCCAGCATTTT
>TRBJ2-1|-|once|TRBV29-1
CSVEQGNYNEQFF
TGCAGCGTTGAACAGGGGAACTACAATGAGCAGTTCTTC
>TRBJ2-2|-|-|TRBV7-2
CASSSQRLAKTGELFF
TGTGCCAGCAGCTCCCAGAGGCTAGCGAAAACCGGGGAGCTGTTTTTT
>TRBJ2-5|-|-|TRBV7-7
CASSLGGRQETQYF
TGTGCTAGCAGCTTAGGAGGGCGCCAAGAGACCCAGTACTTC
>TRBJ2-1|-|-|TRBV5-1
CASSLGTHQNEQFF
TGCGCCAGCAGCCTCGGGACTCACCAGAATGAGCAGTTCTTC
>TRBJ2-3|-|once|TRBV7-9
CASSPGSTDTQYF
TGTGCCAGCAGCCCGGGGAGCACAGATACGCAGTATTTT
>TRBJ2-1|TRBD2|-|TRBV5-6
CASSSQAGSSYNEQFF
TGTGCCAGCAGCTCTCAAGCGGGGAGCTCCTACAATGAGCAGTTCTTC